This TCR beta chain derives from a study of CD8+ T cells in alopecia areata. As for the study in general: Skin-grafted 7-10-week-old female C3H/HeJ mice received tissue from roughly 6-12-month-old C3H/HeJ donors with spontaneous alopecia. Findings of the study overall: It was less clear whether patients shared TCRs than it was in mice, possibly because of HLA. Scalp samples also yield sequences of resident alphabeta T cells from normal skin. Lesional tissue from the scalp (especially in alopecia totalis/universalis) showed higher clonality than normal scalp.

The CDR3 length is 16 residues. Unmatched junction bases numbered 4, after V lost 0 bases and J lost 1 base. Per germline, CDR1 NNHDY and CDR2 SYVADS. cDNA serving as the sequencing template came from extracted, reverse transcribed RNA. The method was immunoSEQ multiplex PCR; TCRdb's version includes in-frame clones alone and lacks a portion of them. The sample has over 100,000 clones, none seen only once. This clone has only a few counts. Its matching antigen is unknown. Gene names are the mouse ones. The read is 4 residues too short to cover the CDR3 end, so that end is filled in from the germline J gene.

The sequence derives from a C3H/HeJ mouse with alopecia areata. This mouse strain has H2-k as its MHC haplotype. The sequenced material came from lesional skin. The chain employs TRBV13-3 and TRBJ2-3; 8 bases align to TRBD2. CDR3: CASSDAWGARAETLYF. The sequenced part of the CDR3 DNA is TGTGCCAGCAGTGATGCCTGGGGGGCCCGTGCAGAA.